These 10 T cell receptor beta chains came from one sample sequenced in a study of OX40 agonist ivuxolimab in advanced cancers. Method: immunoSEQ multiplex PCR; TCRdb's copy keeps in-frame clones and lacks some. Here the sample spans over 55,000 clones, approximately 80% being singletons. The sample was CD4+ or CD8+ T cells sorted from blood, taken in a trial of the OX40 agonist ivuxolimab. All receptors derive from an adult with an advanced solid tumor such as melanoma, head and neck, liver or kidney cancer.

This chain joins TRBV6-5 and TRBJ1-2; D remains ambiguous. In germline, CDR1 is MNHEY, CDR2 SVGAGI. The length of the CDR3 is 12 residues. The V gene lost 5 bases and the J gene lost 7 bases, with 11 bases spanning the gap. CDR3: CASSETESGYTF. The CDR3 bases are TGTGCCAGCAGTGAAACGGAGAGTGGCTACACCTTC.

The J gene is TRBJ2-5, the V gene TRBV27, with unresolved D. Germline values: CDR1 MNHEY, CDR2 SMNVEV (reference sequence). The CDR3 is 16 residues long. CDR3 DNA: TGTGCATTCTGGCCAGTGGTGAACCTGCGGCAAGAGACCCAGTACTTC. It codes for CAFWPVVNLRQETQYF.

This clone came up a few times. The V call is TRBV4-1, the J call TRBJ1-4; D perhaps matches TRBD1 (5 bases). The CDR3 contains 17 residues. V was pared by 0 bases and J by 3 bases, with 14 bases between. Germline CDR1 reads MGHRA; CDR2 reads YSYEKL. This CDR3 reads CASSQESGRVANEKLFF. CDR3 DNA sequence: TGCGCCAGCAGCCAAGAGTCGGGGCGCGTCGCTAATGAAAAACTGTTTTTT.

The CDR3 protein is CAGKNRYTDTQYF. In nucleotides, the CDR3 is TGTGCCGGCAAAAACAGGTACACAGATACGCAGTATTTT. This chain joins TRBV2 and TRBJ2-3; D perhaps matches TRBD1 (5 bases). Between the trimmed V and J ends, which lost 11 bases and 2 bases, there was a span of 14 bases. CDR3 length: 13 residues. Germline loops: CDR1 SNHLY, CDR2 FYNNEI.

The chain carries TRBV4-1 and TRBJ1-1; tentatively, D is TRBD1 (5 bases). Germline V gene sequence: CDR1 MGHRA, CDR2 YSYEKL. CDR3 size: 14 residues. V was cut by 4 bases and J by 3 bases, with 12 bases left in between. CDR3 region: CASSLTEPYTEAFF. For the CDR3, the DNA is TGCGCCAGCAGCCTGACAGAACCCTACACTGAAGCTTTCTTT.

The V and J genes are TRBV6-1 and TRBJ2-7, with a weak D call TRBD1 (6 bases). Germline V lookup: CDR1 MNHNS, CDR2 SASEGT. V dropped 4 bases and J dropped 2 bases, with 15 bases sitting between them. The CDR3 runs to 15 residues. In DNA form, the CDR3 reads TGTGCCAGCAGTGCCGGGACACTTGCCGCCTACGAGCAGTACTTC. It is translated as CASSAGTLAAYEQYF.

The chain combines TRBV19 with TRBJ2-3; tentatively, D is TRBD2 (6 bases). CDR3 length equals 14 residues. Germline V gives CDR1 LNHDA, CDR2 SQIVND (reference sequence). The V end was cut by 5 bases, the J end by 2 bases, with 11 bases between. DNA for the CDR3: TGTGCCAGTAGTCCGGGACTCATCACAGATACGCAGTATTTT. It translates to CASSPGLITDTQYF.

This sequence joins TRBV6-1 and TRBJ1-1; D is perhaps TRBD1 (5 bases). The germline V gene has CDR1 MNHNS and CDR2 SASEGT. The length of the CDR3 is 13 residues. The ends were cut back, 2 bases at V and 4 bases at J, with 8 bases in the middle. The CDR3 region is CASSEMGGTEAFF. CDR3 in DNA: TGTGCCAGCAGTGAAATGGGGGGCACTGAAGCTTTCTTT.

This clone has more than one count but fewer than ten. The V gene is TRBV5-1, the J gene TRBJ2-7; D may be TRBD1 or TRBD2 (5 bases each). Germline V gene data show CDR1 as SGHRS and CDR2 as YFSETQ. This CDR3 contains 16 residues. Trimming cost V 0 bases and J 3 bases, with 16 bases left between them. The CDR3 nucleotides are TGCGCCAGCAGCTTGGGCGCGGGTGGGACCCTCTACGAGCAGTACTTC. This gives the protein CASSLGAGGTLYEQYF.

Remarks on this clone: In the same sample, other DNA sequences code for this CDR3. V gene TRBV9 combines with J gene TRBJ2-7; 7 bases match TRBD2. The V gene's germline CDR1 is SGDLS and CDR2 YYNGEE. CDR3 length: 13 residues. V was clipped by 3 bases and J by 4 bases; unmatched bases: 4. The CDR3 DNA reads TGTGCCAGCAGCGGGGGGGGGTTGTACGAGCAGTACTTC. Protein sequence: CASSGGGLYEQYF.